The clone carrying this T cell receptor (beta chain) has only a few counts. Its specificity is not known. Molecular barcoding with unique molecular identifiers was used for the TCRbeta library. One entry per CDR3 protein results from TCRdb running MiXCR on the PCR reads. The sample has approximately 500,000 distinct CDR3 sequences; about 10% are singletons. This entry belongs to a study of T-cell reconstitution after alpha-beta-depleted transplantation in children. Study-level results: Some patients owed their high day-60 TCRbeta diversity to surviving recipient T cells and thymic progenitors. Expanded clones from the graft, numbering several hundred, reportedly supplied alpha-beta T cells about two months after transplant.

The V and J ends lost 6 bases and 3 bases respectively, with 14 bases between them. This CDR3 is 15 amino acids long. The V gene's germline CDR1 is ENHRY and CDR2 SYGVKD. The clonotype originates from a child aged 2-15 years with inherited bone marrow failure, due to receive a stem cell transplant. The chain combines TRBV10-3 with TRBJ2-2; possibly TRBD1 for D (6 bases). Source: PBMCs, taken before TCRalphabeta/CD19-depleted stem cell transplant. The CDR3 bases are TGTGCCATCAGCCCCAGGGGTGAGGACACCGGGGAGCTGTTTTTT. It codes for CAISPRGEDTGELFF.